These 23 T cell receptor beta chains came from one sample sequenced in a study of Ad26.COV2.S vaccination and SARS-CoV-2 variants. The treatment denotes: around 19 received Ad26.COV2.S at low or high dose, single or two shots; about five received placebo; per-sample allocation not given. Collection of the samples took place on day 63 after the first injection of vaccine or placebo. Measured with immunoSEQ multiplex PCR; TCRdb has only the in-frame clones, and not every one. The table shows approximately 480,000 clones, with 87% occurring only once. The sequences come from peripheral blood, collected in a trial of Ad26.COV2.S vaccine versus placebo. These receptors came from a person between 18 and 60 years old who received the Ad26.COV2.S COVID-19 vaccine or a placebo.

V gene TRBV5-4 combines with J gene TRBJ2-7, with D hard to call. The V gene lost 1 base and the J gene lost 7 bases, with 15 bases spanning the gap. Germline CDR1 SGHNT, CDR2 YYREEE (reference sequence). There are 14 residues in the CDR3. The CDR3 DNA reads TGTGCCAGCAGCTTGTGGGCCTCCGGATGGGAGCAGTACTTC. Its protein product is CASSLWASGWEQYF.

With respect to this clone: Other DNA sequences in this specimen translate into the identical CDR3. The V call is TRBV4-1, the J call TRBJ2-5; D uncertain. CDR1 is MGHRA, CDR2 YSYEKL, per germline. This CDR3 contains 14 residues. Trimming cost V 1 base and J 2 bases, with 8 bases left between them. The CDR3 DNA reads as TGCGCCAGCAGCCAAGGAGGACCTCAAGAGACCCAGTACTTC. This encodes CASSQGGPQETQYF.

The gene calls are TRBV9 and TRBJ2-5; 10 nucleotides align to TRBD2. CDR1 is SGDLS and CDR2 is YYNGEE in the germline V gene. There are 16 residues in the CDR3. With 4 bases clipped from V and 5 bases from J, the junction kept 11 bases outside the gene matches. CDR3 bases: TGTGCCAGCAGCCCTGCCAGCGGGAGGGCCTCGGAGACCCAGTACTTC. Protein sequence: CASSPASGRASETQYF.

This chain links TRBV6-5 with TRBJ2-5; D may match TRBD1 or TRBD2 (6 bases each). Per germline, CDR1 MNHEY and CDR2 SVGAGI. The germline V and J ends were trimmed by 3 bases and 5 bases, with 13 bases remaining between them. The CDR3 runs 14 residues. CDR3 amino acids: CASSYGGRGETQYF. CDR3 DNA sequence: TGTGCCAGCAGTTATGGGGGGCGCGGGGAGACCCAGTACTTC.

The rearrangement joins TRBV19 to TRBJ1-1; possibly TRBD1 for D (5 bases). Germline CDR1 reads LNHDA; CDR2 reads SQIVND (reference sequence). The CDR3 spans 16 residues. The V and J ends lost 3 bases and 1 base respectively, with 15 bases between them. CDR3 residues: CASSIGLAGWNTEAFF. The CDR3 DNA is TGTGCCAGTAGTATCGGGTTGGCAGGGTGGAACACTGAAGCTTTCTTT.

The V and J genes are TRBV7-9 and TRBJ1-5; possible D gene TRBD1, 6 bases. The ends were cut back, 0 bases at V and 7 bases at J, with 19 bases in the middle. The length of the CDR3 is 17 residues. Germline loops: CDR1 SEHNR, CDR2 FQNEAQ (reference sequence). In DNA, the CDR3 is TGTGCCAGCAGCTTAGCGCGTGTAGGGGGTAAAATACAGCCCCAGCATTTT. Residues: CASSLARVGGKIQPQHF.

The chain joins TRBV14 to TRBJ1-4; D possibly corresponds to TRBD1 (5 bases). V was clipped by 0 bases and J by 0 bases, with 14 bases between them. The germline V gene encodes CDR1 SGHDN and CDR2 FVKESK. The CDR3 covers 18 residues. This CDR3 reads CASSQDVGTVPTNEKLFF. CDR3 in DNA: TGTGCCAGCAGCCAAGATGTGGGGACGGTCCCAACTAATGAAAAACTGTTTTTT.

The J gene is TRBJ2-7, the V gene TRBV5-1, with D possibly being TRBD2 (6 bases). Germline CDR1 is SGHRS and CDR2 is YFSETQ. The CDR3 is made up of 15 amino acids. Deletions cut 0 bases from V and 2 bases from J, with 12 bases between. The CDR3 nucleotides are TGCGCCAGCAGCTTGGGTCCGGGACTGGCCTACGAGCAGTACTTC. This gives the protein CASSLGPGLAYEQYF. The variable domain in full, completed from reference TRBV5-1 and TRBJ2-7, reads KAGVTQTPRYLIKTRGQQVTLSCSPISGHRSVSWYQQTPGQGLQFLFEYFSETQRNKGNFPGRFSGRQFSNSRSEMNVSTLELGDSALYLCASSLGPGLAYEQYFGPGTRLTVT.

The chain combines TRBV29-1 with TRBJ1-2; maybe TRBD1 (6 bases). V was shortened by 5 bases and J by 0 bases, with 10 bases between the two germline ends. Germline V lookup: CDR1 SQVTM, CDR2 ANQGSEA. The CDR3 totals 13 residues. This CDR3 is CSVSGAPNYGYTF. CDR3 DNA: TGCAGCGTTTCAGGGGCTCCTAACTATGGCTACACCTTC.

The chain joins TRBV2 to TRBJ2-3; D is possibly TRBD2 (5 bases). The germline CDR1 and CDR2 sequences are SNHLY and FYNNEI. The CDR3 runs to 14 residues. V was cut by 7 bases and J by 3 bases, with 14 bases left in between. The CDR3 DNA reads as TGTGCCAGCACCCCGCCCGGGGAAACAGATACGCAGTATTTT. Protein product: CASTPPGETDTQYF.

This clone was counted a few times. V gene TRBV28 combines with J gene TRBJ1-5; tentatively, D is TRBD1 (5 bases). Trimming stripped 6 bases from V and 3 bases from J, with 12 bases between. The length of the CDR3 is 14 residues. Germline V lookup: CDR1 MDHEN, CDR2 SYDVKM. CDR3 DNA sequence: TGTGCCAGCAGCGCCCCGGGGGACAATCAGCCCCAGCATTTT. As protein: CASSAPGDNQPQHF.

This clone appeared once. The V call is TRBV20-1, the J call TRBJ1-3; D not certain. CDR3 size: 14 residues. The germline V gene encodes CDR1 DFQATT and CDR2 SNEGSKA (reference sequence). The V end was cut by 3 bases, the J end by 0 bases, with 9 bases between. The CDR3 here is CSASRDSSGNTIYF. The CDR3 DNA reads TGCAGTGCTAGTAGGGATAGCTCTGGAAACACCATATATTTT.

Only one count was recorded for this clone. The chain is built from TRBV11-1 and TRBJ2-1; no definite D call. CDR1 is SGHAT, CDR2 FQDESV, per germline (reference sequence). Trimming removed 3 bases at V and 4 bases at J, with 10 bases between. The CDR3 extends over 14 amino acids. In DNA, the CDR3 is TGTGCCAGCAGCTTGTTGCGGCCTTACAATGAGCAGTTCTTC. As protein: CASSLLRPYNEQFF.

The chain uses TRBV6-6 and TRBJ1-2, with a weak D call TRBD1 (5 bases). Trimming cost V 2 bases and J 8 bases, with 12 bases left between them. Germline-derived CDR1 and CDR2 are MNHNY and SVGAGI (reference sequence). The CDR3 is 13 amino acids. The CDR3 DNA is TGTGCCAGCAGTTACCCCCAAGGGGACGGCTACACCTTC. It encodes CASSYPQGDGYTF.

The chain is built from TRBV10-3 and TRBJ1-1; TRBD1 matches at 8 bases. Losses at the gene ends were 7 bases for V and 2 bases for J; bases not matched to a gene: 12. CDR3 length equals 16 residues. Looked up from germline, CDR1 is ENHRY and CDR2 is SYGVKD. CDR3: CAITRGQGGFNTEAFF. The DNA of the CDR3 is TGTGCCATCACTAGAGGACAGGGAGGTTTTAACACTGAAGCTTTCTTT.

The chain couples TRBV11-3 to TRBJ2-1; 12 bases are a match to TRBD1. V trimming: 5 bases; J trimming: 5 bases; junction bases outside the gene matches: 16. CDR3 length: 19 amino acids. Germline CDR1 reads SGHNT; CDR2 reads YENEEA. CDR3 sequence (DNA): TGTGCCAGCAGCCGAGGGTCCGGGACAGGGGGCCGGTGGGACAATGAGCAGTTCTTC. It specifies CASSRGSGTGGRWDNEQFF.

The V and J genes are TRBV5-1 and TRBJ2-7; the D gene is possibly TRBD2 (5 bases). The length of the CDR3 is 16 residues. V lost 0 bases and J lost 4, with 17 bases in between. Germline CDR1 is SGHRS and CDR2 is YFSETQ. The chain's CDR3 is CASSLGLSPTGYEQYF. The CDR3 DNA follows: TGCGCCAGCAGCTTGGGGTTGTCCCCGACGGGGTACGAGCAGTACTTC.

This clone appeared a single time. This sequence joins TRBV6-5 and TRBJ1-1; the D gene is possibly TRBD1 (5 bases). Germline V CDR1 and CDR2: MNHEY, SVGAGI. The CDR3 has 13 amino acids. V lost 5 bases and J 3 bases, leaving 10 bases between the germline ends. CDR3 nucleotides: TGTGCCAGCAGTATTGGGACCTACACTGAAGCTTTCTTT. Translated, it gives CASSIGTYTEAFF.

In its sample, this clone was seen a few times. The chain recombines TRBV5-8 with TRBJ1-5; 7 positions agree with TRBD1. Per the germline V gene, CDR1 is SGHTS and CDR2 is YDEGEE. The V gene end was trimmed by 4 bases and the J gene end by 0 bases; junction bases not matched to a gene: 7. This CDR3 has 16 amino acids. The CDR3 here is CASSLGDSYSNQPQHF. The CDR3 region has the DNA TGTGCCAGCAGCCTGGGGGACAGCTATAGCAATCAGCCCCAGCATTTT.

The chain combines TRBV6-2 or TRBV6-3 with TRBJ2-7, with 9 bases aligning to TRBD2. Trimming cost V 2 bases and J 2 bases; bases outside gene matches: 4. The CDR3 spans 15 residues. Germline V lookup: CDR1 MNHEY, CDR2 SVGEGT. CDR3 loop: CASSYGGGRAYEQYF. The CDR3 DNA is TGTGCCAGCAGTTACGGAGGCGGGAGGGCCTACGAGCAGTACTTC.

Many counts were recorded for this clone. The V gene is TRBV7-8, the J gene TRBJ2-7; 7 nucleotides agree with TRBD2. This CDR3 contains 13 residues. The V gene end was trimmed by 8 bases and the J gene end by 7 bases; junction bases not matched to a gene: 11. Germline loops: CDR1 SGHVS, CDR2 FQNEAQ. The CDR3 DNA is TGTGCCAGCGGCCAACGGGAGGCGGGGGAGCAGTACTTC. It specifies CASGQREAGEQYF. Combining the CDR3 with reference TRBV7-8 and TRBJ2-7 gives the whole variable domain GAGVSQSPRYKVAKRGQDVALRCDPISGHVSLFWYQQALGQGPEFLTYFQNEAQLDKSGLPSDRFFAERPEGSVSTLKIQRTQQEDSAVYLCASGQREAGEQYFGPGTRLTVT.

V gene TRBV2 combines with J gene TRBJ1-5; D is unresolved. Trimming stripped 7 bases from V and 2 bases from J, with 6 bases between. This CDR3 has 12 amino acids. CDR1 is SNHLY and CDR2 is FYNNEI in the germline V gene. As DNA, the CDR3 is TGTGCCAGCAACGGGGGCAATCAGCCCCAGCATTTT. Its translation is CASNGGNQPQHF.

The gene calls are TRBV27 and TRBJ1-4, with 8 nucleotides matching TRBD1. The CDR3 runs to 17 residues. Looked up from germline, CDR1 is MNHEY and CDR2 is SMNVEV (reference sequence). V trimming: 8 bases; J trimming: 3 bases; junction bases outside the gene matches: 14. CDR3 DNA: TGTGCCAGCCGAAGTCCCGGGACAGGATCGGCTAATGAAAAACTGTTTTTT. Translation gives CASRSPGTGSANEKLFF.